One and the same sample provided the 31 T cell receptor beta chains below, sequenced in a study of T cells after yellow fever vaccination. One entry per CDR3 protein, called by TCRdb with MiXCR from the 5' RACE reads. The sample lists 300,000 to 350,000 distinct CDR3 sequences, roughly 10% seen once, with approximately 3.3% in the top ten. The sequenced sample was CD4+ T cells sorted from PBMCs, obtained 45 days after the yellow fever booster vaccination. These receptors originate from a man aged 18 to 30 who received the YFV17D yellow fever vaccine.

This clonotype was observed a handful of times. The chain employs TRBV4-1 and TRBJ1-1; no definite D call. V was clipped by 4 bases and J by 1 base, with 13 bases between them. CDR3 size: 15 residues. Germline assignment: CDR1 MGHRA and CDR2 YSYEKL. The CDR3 DNA follows: TGCGCCAGCAGCCCTCGAAACATAGCGAACACTGAAGCTTTCTTT. Protein sequence: CASSPRNIANTEAFF.

This clonotype was seen more than once but under ten times. The chain combines TRBV29-1 with TRBJ1-2; D gene unclear. The CDR3 is 11 residues long. V was shortened by 4 bases and J by 5 bases, with 8 bases between the two germline ends. Germline assignment: CDR1 SQVTM and CDR2 ANQGSEA. CDR3 residues: CSVGEAYGYTF. The CDR3 nucleotides read TGCAGCGTTGGGGAGGCGTATGGCTACACCTTC.

V usage is TRBV11-2 and J usage is TRBJ1-3, with D uncertain. Germline CDR1 reads SGHAT; CDR2 reads FQNNGV. Between the trimmed V and J ends, which lost 3 bases and 1 base, there was a span of 4 bases. CDR3 size: 13 residues. The CDR3 DNA is TGTGCCAGCAGCTTCCCTTCTGGAAACACCATATATTTT. It specifies CASSFPSGNTIYF.

This clonotype was seen only a few times. This rearrangement joins TRBV18 to TRBJ2-1, with D perhaps TRBD1 or TRBD2 (5 bases each). Trimming took 3 bases from V and 7 from J, leaving 13 bases between them. The CDR3 spans 14 residues. Germline CDR1 KGHSH, CDR2 LQKENI. Here the CDR3 DNA reads TGTGCCAGCTCACCTGGGACGGACATGAATGAGCAGTTCTTC. Its protein is CASSPGTDMNEQFF.

This rearrangement joins TRBV20-1 to TRBJ1-4; 9 positions agree with TRBD1. The CDR3 is 15 residues long. The germline CDR1 and CDR2 sequences are DFQATT and SNEGSKA (reference sequence). Losses at the gene ends were 5 bases for V and 13 bases for J; bases not matched to a gene: 17. In DNA form, the CDR3 reads TGCAGTGCTGGTTCGTCCGGGACAGGGACGATGGGACTGTTTTTT. The encoded protein is CSAGSSGTGTMGLFF.

This clonotype was found a few times. V and J are TRBV6-2 or TRBV6-3 and TRBJ1-5; TRBD1 is a possible D gene (5 bases). In germline, CDR1 is MNHEY, CDR2 SVGEGT. V was cut by 4 bases and J by 5 bases, with 12 bases left in between. This CDR3 region has 14 residues. CDR3 residues: CASSSLRGDQPQHF. The CDR3, as DNA: TGTGCCAGCAGTTCCCTCCGAGGGGATCAGCCCCAGCATTTT.

The CDR3 region has the DNA TGCGCCAGCAGGACAGACCAGAACACTGAAGCTTTCTTT. It codes for CASRTDQNTEAFF. This chain links TRBV5-1 with TRBJ1-1; D might be TRBD1 (5 bases). Trimming took 5 bases from V and 1 from J, leaving 9 bases between them. Germline lookup yields CDR1 SGHRS and CDR2 YFSETQ. The CDR3 is made up of 13 amino acids.

V is TRBV10-3 and J is TRBJ2-3, with 10 nucleotides matching TRBD2. The germline gives CDR1 ENHRY, CDR2 SYGVKD. The length of the CDR3 is 17 residues. Trimming cost V 8 bases and J 2 bases; bases outside gene matches: 13. CDR3 protein: CAIRASLAGDITDTQYF. In nucleotides, the CDR3 is TGTGCCATCCGCGCGAGTCTAGCGGGGGATATCACAGATACGCAGTATTTT.

This clonotype was seen a handful of times. This chain connects TRBV7-2 to TRBJ2-7, with TRBD2 matching over 13 bases. The CDR3 runs 13 residues. CDR1 and CDR2 (germline): SGHTA, FQGNSA. The V and J ends lost 10 bases and 4 bases, in that order; junction bases with no gene match: 4. For the CDR3, the DNA is TGTGCCACCCGGACTAGCGGGGGTTACGAGCAGTACTTC. Translated, it gives CATRTSGGYEQYF.

This clonotype has only a few counts. The chain recombines TRBV21-1 with TRBJ1-5; the D call TRBD1 from the table was never checked on the DNA. TRBV21-1 is marked as a pseudogene. The CDR3 totals 16 residues. The CDR3 is CASIRGRDWSNQPQHF. As DNA, the CDR3 is TGTGCCAGCATAAGGGGGCGCGACTGGAGCAATCAGCCCCAGCATTTT.

In this sample, this clonotype turned up many times. The V call is TRBV3-1, the J call TRBJ2-3, with D possibly called TRBD1 or TRBD2 (5 bases each). Trimming cost V 4 bases and J 7 bases, with 12 bases left between them. CDR3 length: 13 amino acids. The V gene's germline CDR1 is LGHDT and CDR2 YNNKEL (reference sequence). Here the CDR3 reads CASSRRDGYTQYF. DNA for the CDR3: TGTGCCAGCAGCCGCCGGGACGGATATACGCAGTATTTT.

V and J are TRBV5-1 and TRBJ2-6; no clear D. CDR1 is SGHRS and CDR2 is YFSETQ in the germline V gene. Trimming removed 3 bases at V and 0 bases at J, with 10 bases between. This CDR3 has 16 residues. CDR3 in DNA: TGCGCCAGCAGCTCAACAGCTGCCTCTGGGGCCAACGTCCTGACTTTC. It codes for CASSSTAASGANVLTF. Together with reference TRBV5-1 and TRBJ2-6, the CDR3 gives the full variable domain: KAGVTQTPRYLIKTRGQQVTLSCSPISGHRSVSWYQQTPGQGLQFLFEYFSETQRNKGNFPGRFSGRQFSNSRSEMNVSTLELGDSALYLCASSSTAASGANVLTFGAGSRLTVL.

This clonotype was seen ten or more times. This sequence joins TRBV11-2 and TRBJ2-6; D ambiguous. The CDR3 runs 15 residues. Trimming shortened V by 5 bases and J by 1 base, and 9 bases separated the two germline ends. Germline-derived CDR1 and CDR2 are SGHAT and FQNNGV. The CDR3 region has the DNA TGTGCCAGCAGCCGAGAAAGATCTGGGGCCAACGTCCTGACTTTC. This encodes CASSRERSGANVLTF.

V gene TRBV24-1 combines with J gene TRBJ2-7, with D perhaps matching TRBD1 or TRBD2 (5 bases each). Germline CDR1 and CDR2: KGHDR and SFDVKD. The CDR3 length is 12 residues. V was cut by 0 bases and J by 6 bases, with 5 bases left in between. The CDR3 loop reads CATSDLGGEQYV. CDR3 bases: TGTGCCACCAGTGATTTGGGGGGCGAGCAGTACGTC.

The chain joins TRBV12-3 or TRBV12-4 to TRBJ1-1; D perhaps matches TRBD1 (5 bases). V was cut by 1 base and J by 3 bases, with 18 bases left in between. This CDR3 has 17 residues. DNA of the CDR3: TGTGCCAGCAGTTTAGATTCGGGATTGGTGGGGGACACTGAAGCTTTCTTT. It encodes CASSLDSGLVGDTEAFF.

This chain connects TRBV5-1 to TRBJ1-4; D is perhaps TRBD1 (5 bases). Germline V gene data show CDR1 as SGHRS and CDR2 as YFSETQ. CDR3 length equals 13 residues. Trimming left V 3 bases short and J 8 bases short, with 11 bases between. The CDR3 nucleotides read TGCGCCAGCAGCTCAGAGGGACGCGAAAAACTGTTTTTT. Translated: CASSSEGREKLFF. Full variable domain (missing parts from reference TRBV5-1 and TRBJ1-4): KAGVTQTPRYLIKTRGQQVTLSCSPISGHRSVSWYQQTPGQGLQFLFEYFSETQRNKGNFPGRFSGRQFSNSRSEMNVSTLELGDSALYLCASSSEGREKLFFGSGTQLSVL.

This clonotype was picked up many times. V and J are TRBV12-3 or TRBV12-4 and TRBJ1-1; 12 bases are a match to TRBD1. This CDR3 has 14 amino acids. Trimming at V came to 6 bases and at J to 4 bases, leaving 3 bases not matched to a gene. The CDR3 protein is CASRGQGAVTEAFF. The CDR3 nucleotides read TGTGCCAGCAGGGGACAGGGGGCGGTCACTGAAGCTTTCTTT.

This clonotype was recorded at least ten times. This chain joins TRBV27 and TRBJ2-7, with D tentatively TRBD1 or TRBD2 (6 bases each). V lost 7 bases, J lost 8 bases, and 15 bases lay in between. The CDR3 spans 12 residues. Germline-derived CDR1 and CDR2 are MNHEY and SMNVEV (reference sequence). In DNA form, the CDR3 reads TGTGCCAGCAAATCAGGGGACTCTAAGCAGTACTTC. Protein: CASKSGDSKQYF.

V usage is TRBV14 and J usage is TRBJ2-6; D perhaps matches TRBD2 (6 bases). CDR1 and CDR2 (germline): SGHDN, FVKESK. The CDR3 spans 18 residues. Trimming shortened V by 2 bases and J by 0 bases, and 14 bases separated the two germline ends. CDR3 sequence reads: CASSQRVGGSSGANVLTF. The CDR3 bases are TGTGCCAGCAGCCAAAGGGTCGGGGGAAGCTCTGGGGCCAACGTCCTGACTTTC.

This clonotype has more than one count but fewer than ten. V gene TRBV5-1 combines with J gene TRBJ2-3; D is ambiguous. The V and J ends lost 7 bases and 0 bases respectively, with 12 bases between them. The CDR3 spans 14 residues. Germline values: CDR1 SGHRS, CDR2 YFSETQ. The CDR3 reads CASRRLPSTDTQYF. The DNA for the CDR3 is TGCGCCAGCCGACGGCTACCTAGCACAGATACGCAGTATTTT.

The J gene is TRBJ2-7, the V gene TRBV20-1; 11 bases map to TRBD1. The CDR3 totals 14 residues. V lost 1 base, J lost 4 bases, and 3 bases stayed unmatched. Looked up from germline, CDR1 is DFQATT and CDR2 is SNEGSKA (reference sequence). CDR3 amino acids: CSARGGQGVYEQYF. The CDR3 DNA is TGCAGTGCTAGAGGGGGACAGGGGGTATACGAGCAGTACTTC.

The chain has TRBV28 and TRBJ2-7, with 8 bases lining up with TRBD1. The CDR3 sequence is 15 residues long. Germline V lookup: CDR1 MDHEN, CDR2 SYDVKM. After removal of 6 bases from V and 5 bases from J, the junction contained 12 bases not matched to a gene. Here the CDR3 reads CASSRGGQAGHEQYF. The CDR3 coding sequence is TGTGCCAGCAGCCGAGGGGGACAGGCGGGCCACGAGCAGTACTTC.

This rearrangement joins TRBV6-5 to TRBJ2-1; no firm D call. V was trimmed by 6 bases and J by 0 bases, leaving 12 bases between them. Germline CDR1 reads MNHEY; CDR2 reads SVGAGI. CDR3 length: 15 residues. CDR3 region: CASRRAKSSYNEQFF. The CDR3 DNA reads TGTGCCAGCAGACGAGCGAAGAGCTCCTACAATGAGCAGTTCTTC.

The chain joins TRBV4-1 to TRBJ2-2, with D possibly being TRBD1 (7 bases). Germline lookup yields CDR1 MGHRA and CDR2 YSYEKL. V gave up 1 base and J gave up 3 bases, with 15 bases separating them. There are 17 residues in the CDR3. Here the CDR3 DNA reads TGCGCCAGCAGCCAAGTTTTCGCGGGACAGTACACCGGGGAGCTGTTTTTT. It yields the protein CASSQVFAGQYTGELFF.

A few counts support this clonotype. The chain is built from TRBV24-1 and TRBJ2-1; TRBD1 agrees at 9 bases. This CDR3 is 15 amino acids long. The V segment lost 6 bases and the J segment 6 bases; nucleotides outside the gene matches: 8. Looked up from germline, CDR1 is KGHDR and CDR2 is SFDVKD. The CDR3 region is CATSQPGQGVNEQFF. The CDR3 DNA follows: TGTGCCACCAGTCAACCGGGACAGGGAGTCAATGAGCAGTTCTTC.

This chain uses TRBV27 with TRBJ2-1, with unresolved D. The CDR3 loop spans 12 amino acids. Trimming stripped 4 bases from V and 8 bases from J, with 9 bases between. From germline, CDR1 is MNHEY and CDR2 SMNVEV (reference sequence). DNA of the CDR3: TGTGCCAGCAGTTCTAATTTGGATGAGCAGTTCTTC. Its translation: CASSSNLDEQFF.

This clonotype has just a few counts. The chain links TRBV5-4 to TRBJ2-5, with a tentative D call TRBD1 (6 bases). V was cut by 4 bases and J by 5 bases, with 12 bases left in between. Germline V CDR1 and CDR2: SGHNT, YYREEE (reference sequence). The CDR3 is 13 residues long. The CDR3 reads CASSPTGSETQYF. As DNA, the CDR3 is TGTGCCAGCAGCCCAACAGGGTCCGAGACCCAGTACTTC.

J is TRBJ2-3 and V is TRBV9; D tentatively reads TRBD1 or TRBD2 (5 bases each). This CDR3 spans 16 amino acids. CDR1 is SGDLS, CDR2 YYNGEE, per germline. V was trimmed by 0 bases and J by 2 bases, leaving 13 bases between them. This CDR3 is CASSVGRAGYTDTQYF. The CDR3 DNA is TGTGCCAGCAGCGTAGGGCGGGCAGGGTACACAGATACGCAGTATTTT. Filled out from reference TRBV9 and TRBJ2-3, the complete variable domain reads DSGVTQTPKHLITATGQRVTLRCSPRSGDLSVYWYQQSLDQGLQFLIQYYNGEERAKGNILERFSAQQFPDLHSELNLSSLELGDSALYFCASSVGRAGYTDTQYFGPGTRLTVL.

This clonotype was found a few times. The chain has TRBV6-2 or TRBV6-3 and TRBJ2-7; D is perhaps TRBD2 (5 bases). V lost 2 bases, J lost 0 bases, and 11 bases lay in between. The CDR3 spans 15 residues. Per the germline V gene, CDR1 is MNHEY and CDR2 is SVGEGT. The CDR3 loop is CASSYAAGHSYEQYV. Here the CDR3 DNA reads TGTGCCAGCAGTTACGCGGCGGGCCACTCCTACGAGCAGTACGTC.

J is TRBJ2-5 and V is TRBV3-1; 7 bases are shared with TRBD1. Per germline, CDR1 LGHDT and CDR2 YNNKEL (reference sequence). CDR3 length: 13 residues. V gave up 6 bases and J gave up 5 bases; unmatched junction bases: 6. For the CDR3, the DNA is TGTGCCAGCAGAGGCCCCAGGGGGGAGACCCAGTACTTC. Translating gives CASRGPRGETQYF.

This rearrangement joins TRBV4-1 to TRBJ2-1; D is ambiguous. The length of the CDR3 is 14 residues. The germline V and J ends were trimmed by 8 bases and 7 bases, with 18 bases remaining between them. CDR1 and CDR2 (germline): MGHRA, YSYEKL. The CDR3 is CASAGSLRMNEQFF. The CDR3 nucleotides read TGCGCCAGCGCAGGCTCATTGCGTATGAATGAGCAGTTCTTC.